This TCR beta chain stems from a study of regulatory T cells. Study observations and caveats: In CD3G-deficient patients, conventional CD4+ T cells were enriched for hydrophobic CDR3 residues at positions 6 and 7. Patient repertoires had restricted TRB V-J pairs and skewed V and J usage, most in Tregs.

At testing, patients were 2 to 39 years old, with reduced naive and increased memory T-cell proportions. Amplification used 52 TRBV primers and 13 TRBJ primers. Clones were sequenced by immunoSEQ multiplex PCR, and TCRdb holds only the in-frame ones, with some missing. In the table there are over 25,000 clones, 85% to 95% of which are singletons. Remarks on this clone: Its antigen is still unknown.

Germline V lookup: CDR1 SNHLY, CDR2 FYNNEI. The germline V and J ends were trimmed by 4 bases and 6 bases, with 12 bases remaining between them. This CDR3 contains 14 residues. This chain links TRBV2 with TRBJ2-2, with D uncertain. The specimen sequenced was conventional CD4+ T cells sorted from blood. The TCR comes from a person aged 18 to 29 with CD3G deficiency. The CDR3: CASSGRTTAGELFF. Written as DNA, the CDR3 is TGTGCCAGCAGTGGCAGGACCACGGCCGGGGAGCTGTTTTTT.